This entry describes one T cell receptor (beta chain). Antigen specificity is unknown. Method: immunoSEQ multiplex PCR; TCRdb's copy keeps in-frame clones and lacks some. Of a few million clones in the sample, approximately 95% were seen once. CDR3 length: 15 amino acids. Between the trimmed V and J ends, which lost 0 bases and 1 base, there was a span of 7 bases. CDR1 is LNHNV, CDR2 YYDKDF, per germline (reference sequence). The data stem from a study of shared clonotypes between healthy human individuals. Overall study: Each donor's CD4 naive and CD4 memory cells filled three plates apiece, CD8 naive two, and CD8 memory one.

General study points: Of the naive CD4 clonotypes, about 5% were shared across several donors.

The chain uses TRBV15 and TRBJ1-3; no firm D call. The sample taken for sequencing was naive CD4+ T cells from PBMCs. Subset meaning: CD45RA+ positively selected. The receptor's source is a man younger than 35 in good health. Some clones in this sample may be carry-over from other donors' samples. The CDR3 loop reads CATSRDDFSGNTIYF. The CDR3 nucleotides are TGTGCCACCAGCAGAGATGACTTTTCTGGAAACACCATATATTTT. Complete variable domain (other parts from reference TRBV15 and TRBJ1-3): DAMVIQNPRYQVTQFGKPVTLSCSQTLNHNVMYWYQQKSSQAPKLLFHYYDKDFNNEADTPDNFQSRRPNTSFCFLDIRSPGLGDTAMYLCATSRDDFSGNTIYFGEGSWLTVV.